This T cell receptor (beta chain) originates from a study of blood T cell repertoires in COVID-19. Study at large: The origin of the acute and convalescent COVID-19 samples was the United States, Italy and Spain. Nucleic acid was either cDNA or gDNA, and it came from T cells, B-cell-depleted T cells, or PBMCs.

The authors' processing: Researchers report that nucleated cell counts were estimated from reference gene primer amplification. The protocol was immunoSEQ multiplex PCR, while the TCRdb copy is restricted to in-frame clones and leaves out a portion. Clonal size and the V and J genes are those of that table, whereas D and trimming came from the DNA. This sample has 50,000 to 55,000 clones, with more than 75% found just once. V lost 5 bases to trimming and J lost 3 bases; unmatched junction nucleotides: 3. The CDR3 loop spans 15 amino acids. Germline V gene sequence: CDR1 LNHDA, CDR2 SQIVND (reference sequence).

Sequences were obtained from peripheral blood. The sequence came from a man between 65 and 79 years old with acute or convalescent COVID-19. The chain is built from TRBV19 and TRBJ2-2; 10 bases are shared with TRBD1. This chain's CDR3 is CASSPDRGHTGELFF. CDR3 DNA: TGTGCCAGTAGTCCCGACAGGGGGCACACCGGGGAGCTGTTTTTT.